These 3 T cell receptor beta chains were all obtained from the same sample, sequenced in a study of blood T cell repertoires in COVID-19. TCRdb keeps only in-frame clones here, not all; method: immunoSEQ multiplex PCR. The repertoire has roughly 220,000 clones, about nine tenths of them found once; the top ten carry more than 3.5%. Sequencing input: PBMCs or T cells enriched from blood (not recorded which). The source is a middle-aged woman with acute COVID-19.

The chain uses TRBV5-1 and TRBJ1-5; tentative D call: TRBD1 (6 bases). Trimming removed 4 bases from V and 4 bases from J, with 15 bases in between. Germline-derived CDR1 and CDR2 are SGHRS and YFSETQ. The CDR3 has 15 residues. CDR3 residues: CASSKGGGANQPQHF. DNA for the CDR3: TGCGCCAGCAGCAAGGGGGGGGGCGCGAATCAGCCCCAGCATTTT.

In regard to this clone: This same CDR3 is encoded by further DNA sequences in the sample. The genes are TRBV7-9 and TRBJ2-7, with no clear D. CDR3 length: 13 amino acids. The germline V and J ends were trimmed by 4 bases and 2 bases, with 9 bases remaining between them. Looked up from germline, CDR1 is SEHNR and CDR2 is FQNEAQ (reference sequence). For the CDR3, the DNA is TGTGCCAGCAGCTCGGGTCAAACCTACGAGCAGTACTTC. It translates to CASSSGQTYEQYF.

V and J are TRBV7-9 and TRBJ1-1; D might be TRBD1 (6 bases). Germline V CDR1 and CDR2: SEHNR, FQNEAQ (reference sequence). The CDR3 runs to 15 residues. With 1 base removed from V and 3 bases from J, the gap between germline ends came to 12 bases. The CDR3 DNA reads TGTGCCAGCAGCTTAGAGGGAGGGGGGGACACTGAAGCTTTCTTT. Translating gives CASSLEGGGDTEAFF.